A single sample gave rise to the 10 T cell receptor beta chains below, sequenced in a study of chemoradiotherapy in HPV16-positive cancers. Measured with immunoSEQ multiplex PCR; TCRdb has only the in-frame clones, and not every one. The data show about 27,000 clones, 93% seen once. The sample here was blood, taken from a patient who underwent chemoradiotherapy. These receptors all stem from a human donor with HPV-associated anogenital cancer.

The V call is TRBV5-1, the J call TRBJ2-6; 10 bases fit TRBD2. This CDR3 comprises 21 residues. The J segment lost 0 bases and the V segment lost 4 bases, leaving 16 bases of the junction unmatched. Germline values: CDR1 SGHRS, CDR2 YFSETQ. As DNA, the CDR3 is TGCGCCAGCAGCAGACAGGGATCTAGGACTAGCGGTTACTCTGGGGCCAACGTCCTGACTTTC. Residues: CASSRQGSRTSGYSGANVLTF.

J is TRBJ2-3 and V is TRBV27, with 7 nucleotides matching TRBD1. Germline V gene lookup returns CDR1 MNHEY and CDR2 SMNVEV (reference sequence). Germline trimming cut 4 bases from V and 1 base from J; bases unmatched to any gene: 2. This CDR3 is 14 amino acids long. CDR3 in amino acids: CASSSDRGTDTQYF. The CDR3 nucleotides read TGTGCCAGCAGTTCCGACAGGGGCACAGATACGCAGTATTTT.

The gene calls are TRBV7-9 and TRBJ2-1; D perhaps matches TRBD1 (6 bases). V lost 5 bases and J lost 6, with 11 bases in between. Germline V gives CDR1 SEHNR, CDR2 FQNEAQ (reference sequence). CDR3 length: 13 residues. The CDR3 sequence: CASSIRDTNEQFF. The CDR3 nucleotides are TGTGCCAGCAGCATCCGGGACACCAATGAGCAGTTCTTC.

The V call is TRBV7-2, the J call TRBJ1-3; D gene uncertain. There are 14 residues in the CDR3. V dropped 1 base and J dropped 0 bases, with 4 bases sitting between them. Germline CDR1 reads SGHTA; CDR2 reads FQGNSA. CDR3 in DNA: TGTGCCAGCAGCTTAGAGACCTCTGGAAACACCATATATTTT. It yields the protein CASSLETSGNTIYF.

CDR3 protein: CASSQKGSAGNEQFF. The CDR3 DNA sequence: TGCGCCAGCAGCCAGAAGGGGTCGGCTGGGAATGAGCAGTTCTTC. V usage is TRBV4-3 and J usage is TRBJ2-1; possibly TRBD1 for D (5 bases). This CDR3 region has 15 residues. Trimming removed 3 bases from V and 7 bases from J, with 16 bases in between. Germline V gene data show CDR1 as LGHNA and CDR2 as YSLEER.

The chain employs TRBV29-1 and TRBJ2-3; D is undetermined. This CDR3 spans 13 amino acids. Per the germline V gene, CDR1 is SQVTM and CDR2 is ANQGSEA. Trimming cost V 6 bases and J 2 bases, with 12 bases left between them. CDR3 sequence: CSVTGRHTDTQYF. For the CDR3, the DNA is TGCAGCGTCACTGGACGGCACACAGATACGCAGTATTTT.

The V gene is TRBV6-1, the J gene TRBJ2-6, with TRBD2 identical over 7 bases. The CDR3 covers 18 residues. Trimming at V came to 2 bases and at J to 2 bases, leaving 9 bases not matched to a gene. CDR1 is MNHNS and CDR2 is SASEGT in the germline V gene. CDR3 nucleotides: TGTGCCAGCAGTGAACGTAGTGGGGGGGACGCTGGGGCCAACGTCCTGACTTTC. Protein: CASSERSGGDAGANVLTF.

The chain has TRBV4-3 and TRBJ2-1, with 11 bases matching TRBD1. Germline trimming cut 4 bases from V and 7 bases from J; bases unmatched to any gene: 12. The germline CDR1 and CDR2 sequences are LGHNA and YSLEER. The length of the CDR3 is 17 residues. CDR3 DNA sequence: TGCGCCAGCAGCCCCATCCACGGACAGGGGGCTATAAATGAGCAGTTCTTC. Its protein product is CASSPIHGQGAINEQFF.

V and J are TRBV10-2 and TRBJ2-7, with D perhaps being TRBD1 or TRBD2 (5 bases each). The CDR3 length is 16 residues. The ends were cut back, 6 bases at V and 5 bases at J, with 23 bases in the middle. The germline gives CDR1 WSHSY, CDR2 SAAADI. The CDR3: CASSLYLFGGSHEQYF. Written as DNA, the CDR3 is TGCGCCAGCAGCCTTTACTTGTTTGGGGGTTCCCACGAGCAGTACTTC.

This clone was detected once. The genes are TRBV18 and TRBJ1-1; D uncertain. The CDR3 length is 16 residues. From germline, CDR1 is KGHSH and CDR2 LQKENI. V lost 3 bases and J 6 bases, leaving 20 bases between the germline ends. The CDR3 reads CASSPAETGLGAEAFF. The CDR3 bases are TGTGCCAGCTCACCCGCAGAGACCGGGCTTGGCGCTGAAGCTTTCTTT.